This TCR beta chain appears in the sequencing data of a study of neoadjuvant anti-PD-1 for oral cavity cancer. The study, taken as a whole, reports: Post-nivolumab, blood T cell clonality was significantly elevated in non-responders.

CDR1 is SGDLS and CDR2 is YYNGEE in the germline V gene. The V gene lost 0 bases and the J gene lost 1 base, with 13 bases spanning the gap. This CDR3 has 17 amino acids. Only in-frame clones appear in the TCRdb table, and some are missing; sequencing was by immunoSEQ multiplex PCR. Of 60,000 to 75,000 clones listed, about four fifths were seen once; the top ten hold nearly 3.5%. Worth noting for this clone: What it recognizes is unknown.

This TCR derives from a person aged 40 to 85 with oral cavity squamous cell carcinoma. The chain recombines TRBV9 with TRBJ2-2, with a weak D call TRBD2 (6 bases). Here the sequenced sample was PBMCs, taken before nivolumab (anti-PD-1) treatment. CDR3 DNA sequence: TGTGCCAGCAGCGTAGATGTTGGAGGGGTGAACACCGGGGAGCTGTTTTTT. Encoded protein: CASSVDVGGVNTGELFF.